Following are 20 T cell receptor beta chains from one sample sequenced in a study of low-dose radiotherapy and immunotherapy resistance in tumors. Primers used for first-strand cDNA, a TRAV- and TRBV-specific set, covered both alpha and beta chains. TCRs were amplified for approximately 21 PCR cycles with a constant-region primer and V-primer adapter. TCRdb reprocessed the reads via MiXCR and lists one record per CDR3 protein. This table has thousands of distinct CDR3 sequences, about 67% appearing once. The receptors were sampled from a human donor with advanced metastatic prostate, ovarian, gallbladder or colorectal cancer (not recorded which). This table probably holds off-target reads from a library built for another chain.

This clonotype was seen only a few times. The V and J genes are TRBV3-1 and TRBJ2-7; D gene unclear. Germline V gene data show CDR1 as LGHDT and CDR2 as YNNKEL (reference sequence). CDR3 length equals 12 residues. Trimming took off 0 bases at V and 6 bases at J, with 6 bases between the two ends. The CDR3 sequence: CASSQEDREQYF. In nucleotides, the CDR3 is TGTGCCAGCAGCCAAGAGGATCGCGAGCAGTACTTC.

V usage is TRBV5-1 and J usage is TRBJ2-2, with 13 nucleotides matching TRBD2. Germline-derived CDR1 and CDR2 are SGHRS and YFSETQ. With V trimmed by 3 bases and J by 0 bases, 2 bases remained unmatched. This CDR3 comprises 17 residues. The CDR3 coding sequence is TGCGCCAGCAGCTGGACTAGCGGGAGCCCGAACACCGGGGAGCTGTTTTTT. Protein: CASSWTSGSPNTGELFF.

The V call is TRBV28, the J call TRBJ2-3; TRBD2 is a possible D gene (6 bases). Trimming left V 5 bases short and J 5 bases short, with 14 bases between. The length of the CDR3 is 14 residues. Germline V lookup: CDR1 MDHEN, CDR2 SYDVKM. The CDR3: CASSLGGPVDTQYF. The CDR3 DNA follows: TGTGCCAGCAGTCTCGGAGGGCCGGTAGATACGCAGTATTTT.

This chain uses TRBV24-1 with TRBJ2-4; 8 nucleotides line up with TRBD1. Germline loops: CDR1 KGHDR, CDR2 SFDVKD. This CDR3 region has 14 residues. The J segment lost 6 bases and the V segment lost 4 bases, leaving 4 bases of the junction unmatched. CDR3 sequence (DNA): TGTGCCACCAGTGAAGGACAGGGAACAAACATTCAGTACTTC. Translated, it gives CATSEGQGTNIQYF.

This clonotype showed up just a few times. V usage is TRBV9 and J usage is TRBJ2-7, with D hard to call. Germline values: CDR1 SGDLS, CDR2 YYNGEE. CDR3 length: 15 amino acids. Trimming shortened V by 4 bases and J by 1 base, and 15 bases separated the two germline ends. The CDR3 loop is CASSPTPLRSYEQYF. DNA for the CDR3: TGTGCCAGCAGCCCGACCCCCTTGAGGTCCTACGAGCAGTACTTC.

The chain recombines TRBV20-1 with TRBJ2-7; the D gene could be TRBD1 or TRBD2 (5 bases each). V lost 6 bases, J lost 4 bases, and 16 bases lay in between. Germline assignment: CDR1 DFQATT and CDR2 SNEGSKA (reference sequence). The CDR3 runs to 13 residues. In DNA form, the CDR3 reads TGCAGTGCCTCCCGGGACGTTTCTTACGAGCAGTACTTC. Translated: CSASRDVSYEQYF.

This chain links TRBV28 with TRBJ2-1; D not resolved. The ends were cut back, 4 bases at V and 5 bases at J, with 15 bases in the middle. CDR1 and CDR2 from the germline V gene are MDHEN and SYDVKM. The CDR3 contains 15 residues. The CDR3: CASSSIELIHNEQFF. The CDR3 nucleotides are TGTGCCAGCAGTTCTATTGAGTTAATCCACAATGAGCAGTTCTTC.

The J gene is TRBJ1-2, the V gene TRBV7-9; TRBD1 is a possible D gene (5 bases). The CDR3 has 14 amino acids. The V end lost 0 bases, the J end lost 4 bases, and 9 bases lay between the germline ends. Germline CDR1 and CDR2: SEHNR and FQNEAQ (reference sequence). CDR3 sequence (DNA): TGTGCCAGCAGCTTAGCGGGGGTACGCTATGGCTACACCTTC. It codes for CASSLAGVRYGYTF.

DNA for the CDR3: TGTGCCAGTAGTACCCACGACAGGGGGTCGAACACCGGGGAGCTGTTTTTT. Translating gives CASSTHDRGSNTGELFF. J is TRBJ2-2 and V is TRBV19, with 9 bases aligning to TRBD1. The germline CDR1 and CDR2 sequences are LNHDA and SQIVND (reference sequence). V dropped 4 bases and J dropped 0; count of bases not matched to a gene: 6. The CDR3 loop spans 17 amino acids.

This clonotype was recorded a few times. This rearrangement joins TRBV29-1 to TRBJ2-1; the D is unclear. CDR1 and CDR2 from the germline V gene are SQVTM and ANQGSEA. V was cut by 3 bases and J by 6 bases, with 3 bases left in between. The CDR3 loop spans 10 amino acids. CDR3 in DNA: TGCAGCGTTGATACCAATGAGCAGTTCTTC. It specifies CSVDTNEQFF.

The V gene is TRBV28, the J gene TRBJ1-1, with D tentatively TRBD1 (5 bases). CDR3 size: 13 residues. Germline V CDR1 and CDR2: MDHEN, SYDVKM. The V gene lost 4 bases and the J gene lost 9 bases, with 15 bases spanning the gap. The CDR3 coding sequence is TGTGCCAGCAGTTCGGGACCGAGATCCCAAGCTTTCTTT. Protein: CASSSGPRSQAFF.

The rearrangement joins TRBV29-1 to TRBJ2-1; 8 bases align to TRBD2. Per germline, CDR1 SQVTM and CDR2 ANQGSEA. The CDR3 spans 13 residues. The CDR3: CTIRGGGQDEQFF. In nucleotides, the CDR3 is TGCACCATCCGCGGCGGGGGGCAGGATGAGCAGTTCTTC.

The chain joins TRBV6-8 to TRBJ2-7, with 8 bases matching TRBD1. The CDR3 is 14 amino acids. Germline V gene sequence: CDR1 MNHGY, CDR2 SAAAGT. V lost 2 bases, J lost 2 bases, and 2 bases stayed unmatched. CDR3 amino acids: CASSYRDRTYEQYF. In DNA form, the CDR3 reads TGTGCCAGCAGTTACAGGGACAGGACCTACGAGCAGTACTTC.

This chain links TRBV6-2 or TRBV6-3 with TRBJ2-2; TRBD1 might be the D (6 bases). Trimming shortened V by 1 base and J by 0 bases, and 9 bases separated the two germline ends. Looked up from germline, CDR1 is MNHEY and CDR2 is SVGEGT. The length of the CDR3 is 16 residues. The CDR3 loop is CASSYLGQPNTGELFF. The CDR3 DNA sequence: TGTGCCAGCAGTTACTTAGGACAGCCGAACACCGGGGAGCTGTTTTTT.

This clonotype has more than one count but fewer than ten. V gene TRBV6-2 or TRBV6-3 combines with J gene TRBJ2-1; 10 nucleotides match TRBD2. Germline-derived CDR1 and CDR2 are MNHEY and SVGEGT. The CDR3 sequence is 16 residues long. V shed 6 bases and J 11 bases; nucleotides not matched to a gene: 16. For the CDR3, the DNA is TGTGCCAGCAGCTCGGCTAGCGGGGGAGGACGTAGGAAGCAGTTCTTC. Amino acids: CASSSASGGGRRKQFF.

The chain is built from TRBV6-2 or TRBV6-3 and TRBJ1-2; D not certain. Trimming took off 2 bases at V and 2 bases at J, with 12 bases between the two ends. The V gene's germline CDR1 is MNHEY and CDR2 SVGEGT. The CDR3 contains 15 residues. The CDR3 coding sequence is TGTGCCAGCAGTTACGTACCCGGGGAGAACTATGGCTACACCTTC. This gives the protein CASSYVPGENYGYTF.

The table lists this clonotype with a count of one. The chain is built from TRBV28 and TRBJ2-3; TRBD1 is a possible D gene (6 bases). This CDR3 spans 14 amino acids. The germline CDR1 and CDR2 sequences are MDHEN and SYDVKM. The V end was cut by 4 bases, the J end by 5 bases, with 13 bases between. As DNA, the CDR3 is TGTGCCAGCAGTTCCCCCGGCAGGGGAGATACGCAGTATTTT. Encoded protein: CASSSPGRGDTQYF. Filled out from reference TRBV28 and TRBJ2-3, the complete variable domain reads DVKVTQSSRYLVKRTGEKVFLECVQDMDHENMFWYRQDPGLGLRLIYFSYDVKMKEKGDIPEGYSVSREKKERFSLILESASTNQTSMYLCASSSPGRGDTQYFGPGTRLTVL.

The genes are TRBV5-5 and TRBJ2-5, with D possibly being TRBD1 (7 bases). Germline V gene sequence: CDR1 SGHKS, CDR2 YYEKEE (reference sequence). Deletions cut 0 bases from V and 3 bases from J, with 12 bases between. This CDR3 is 15 amino acids long. The CDR3, as DNA: TGTGCCAGCAGCTTGGACCGCGGGACAGAAGAGACCCAGTACTTC. Amino acids: CASSLDRGTEETQYF. Based on the CDR3 plus reference TRBV5-5 and TRBJ2-5, the full variable domain is DAGVTQSPTHLIKTRGQQVTLRCSPISGHKSVSWYQQVLGQGPQFIFQYYEKEERGRGNFPDRFSARQFPNYSSELNVNALLLGDSALYLCASSLDRGTEETQYFGPGTRLLVL.

The chain carries TRBV28 and TRBJ2-3; 9 bases match TRBD1. Germline CDR1 and CDR2: MDHEN and SYDVKM. This CDR3 has 15 amino acids. V was clipped by 2 bases and J by 2 bases; unmatched bases: 2. CDR3 region: CASSLGTGHTDTQYF. The CDR3 DNA sequence: TGTGCCAGCAGTTTAGGGACAGGGCACACAGATACGCAGTATTTT.

This chain connects TRBV2 to TRBJ1-5; D uncertain. V lost 8 bases to trimming and J lost 5 bases, with 13 bases between them. Germline V gives CDR1 SNHLY, CDR2 FYNNEI. The CDR3 runs to 13 residues. The CDR3 DNA is TGTGCCAGCGGTGGGATGAAGGATCAGCCCCAGCATTTT. It translates to CASGGMKDQPQHF.